The 26 T cell receptor beta chains reported below all come from one sample, sequenced in a study of blood T cell repertoires in COVID-19. Profiling relied on immunoSEQ multiplex PCR, and the TCRdb table lists in-frame clones only, not all of them. Of about 120,000 clones in the sample, 85% to 90% were seen once. Sequencing was carried out using peripheral blood. The source of these receptors is a woman aged 45-65 years with acute or convalescent COVID-19.

This clone appeared once. The chain combines TRBV5-1 with TRBJ2-2; a weak D match, TRBD1 (6 bases). Trimming removed 8 bases at V and 2 bases at J, with 19 bases between. CDR1 and CDR2 (germline): SGHRS, YFSETQ. CDR3 length: 16 amino acids. CDR3 loop: CASTYGQLINTGELFF. In nucleotides, the CDR3 is TGCGCCAGTACTTACGGACAGCTAATTAACACCGGGGAGCTGTTTTTT.

The V gene is TRBV6-5, the J gene TRBJ2-5; D is perhaps TRBD1 (6 bases). Germline CDR1 reads MNHEY; CDR2 reads SVGAGI. Trimming removed 6 bases from V and 4 bases from J, with 12 bases in between. The length of the CDR3 is 13 residues. CDR3 protein: CASRQGLLETQYF. As DNA, the CDR3 is TGTGCCAGCAGGCAGGGGTTGTTAGAGACCCAGTACTTC.

The V gene is TRBV19, the J gene TRBJ1-2, with D possibly matching TRBD1 (5 bases). The length of the CDR3 is 14 residues. Germline V gives CDR1 LNHDA, CDR2 SQIVND (reference sequence). V was shortened by 1 base and J by 3 bases, with 9 bases between the two germline ends. The DNA of the CDR3 is TGTGCCAGTAGTATAGGTCAGGGATACTATGGCTACACCTTC. This gives the protein CASSIGQGYYGYTF.

V is TRBV18 and J is TRBJ1-1, with TRBD1 as a possible D gene (5 bases). CDR3 length equals 15 residues. The germline V gene has CDR1 KGHSH and CDR2 LQKENI. V lost 0 bases, J lost 3 bases, and 11 bases lay in between. The CDR3 reads CASSPPRDGYTEAFF. The CDR3 bases are TGTGCCAGCTCACCACCGCGGGACGGCTACACTGAAGCTTTCTTT.

This clone has just a few counts. This chain connects TRBV2 to TRBJ2-1; possibly TRBD2 for D (6 bases). The CDR3 spans 15 residues. Germline lookup yields CDR1 SNHLY and CDR2 FYNNEI. V shed 2 bases and J shed 8 bases, with 16 bases lying between them. The CDR3 DNA follows: TGTGCCAGCAGTGAATTAACCAGCGGCGGGGATGAGCAGTTCTTC. This encodes CASSELTSGGDEQFF.

J is TRBJ2-2 and V is TRBV6-5; D remains ambiguous. Germline V lookup: CDR1 MNHEY, CDR2 SVGAGI. This CDR3 is built from 14 residues. Trimming stripped 7 bases from V and 0 bases from J, with 9 bases between. CDR3 DNA: TGTGCCAGCATGGTCAGTGCGAACACCGGGGAGCTGTTTTTT. The encoded protein is CASMVSANTGELFF.

The genes are TRBV6-5 and TRBJ1-1; 9 nucleotides line up with TRBD1. Germline values: CDR1 MNHEY, CDR2 SVGAGI. This CDR3 spans 12 amino acids. J gave up 11 bases and V 4 bases, and 5 bases lay outside the gene matches. The CDR3 here is CASSFGTGTAFF. In DNA, the CDR3 is TGTGCCAGCAGTTTTGGGACAGGGACGGCTTTCTTT.

The V gene is TRBV7-9, the J gene TRBJ1-6; 8 bases match TRBD1. V lost 1 base to trimming and J lost 7 bases; unmatched junction nucleotides: 6. The CDR3 runs 16 residues. Germline V gene data show CDR1 as SEHNR and CDR2 as FQNEAQ (reference sequence). The CDR3 DNA reads TGTGCCAGCAGCTTAGGGAGGACAGGGAGCAATTCACCCCTCCACTTT. This gives the protein CASSLGRTGSNSPLHF.

The genes are TRBV6-6 and TRBJ1-2, with D unresolved. The CDR3 is made up of 13 amino acids. V lost 6 bases and J lost 0, with 8 bases in between. CDR1 and CDR2 (germline): MNHNY, SVGAGI (reference sequence). DNA of the CDR3: TGTGCCAGCAGCCTTAATGCTAACTATGGCTACACCTTC. Protein: CASSLNANYGYTF.

The gene calls are TRBV30 and TRBJ1-2, with 10 bases matching TRBD1. The germline gives CDR1 GTSNPN, CDR2 SVGIG (reference sequence). The CDR3 totals 14 residues. J was trimmed by 4 bases and V by 3 bases; bases with no gene match: 5. The CDR3 nucleotides are TGTGCCTGGAGCACGACAGGGGGCGTCTATGGCTACACCTTC. Translated: CAWSTTGGVYGYTF.

The chain combines TRBV7-2 with TRBJ2-1, with 10 bases that match TRBD2. The CDR3 contains 17 residues. Germline values: CDR1 SGHTA, CDR2 FQGNSA. V was pared by 0 bases and J by 0 bases, with 2 bases of the junction left unmatched. The CDR3 region has the DNA TGTGCCAGCAGCTTAGCGTTAGCGGGGGGCTCCTACAATGAGCAGTTCTTC. Translation gives CASSLALAGGSYNEQFF.

This rearrangement joins TRBV3-1 (or the pseudogene TRBV3-2) to TRBJ1-2; D uncertain. CDR3 length: 13 amino acids. Germline V gene lookup returns CDR1 LGHDT and CDR2 YNNKEL (reference sequence). V was cut by 0 bases and J by 5 bases, with 7 bases left in between. CDR3 amino acids: CASSQDRLYGYTF. CDR3 DNA: TGTGCCAGCAGCCAAGATCGCCTATATGGCTACACCTTC.

CDR3 protein: CASSYAAALNTEAFF. CDR3 nucleotides: TGTGCCAGCAGTTACGCGGCAGCCCTGAACACTGAAGCTTTCTTT. The chain is built from TRBV6-2 or TRBV6-3 and TRBJ1-1; unclear D gene. The CDR3 is 15 amino acids. The germline V gene has CDR1 MNHEY and CDR2 SVGEGT. Deletions cut 2 bases from V and 0 bases from J, with 10 bases between.

This chain uses TRBV6-1 with TRBJ2-2, with D possibly being TRBD1 (5 bases). V gave up 2 bases and J gave up 1 base, with 11 bases separating them. This CDR3 is built from 16 residues. Germline CDR1 reads MNHNS; CDR2 reads SASEGT. In DNA form, the CDR3 reads TGTGCCAGCAGTGAAAAGGGGCGGAAGAACACCGGGGAGCTGTTTTTT. Translating gives CASSEKGRKNTGELFF.

V is TRBV5-6 and J is TRBJ2-7; 12 nucleotides align to TRBD2. The CDR3 sequence is 16 residues long. J was trimmed by 8 bases and V by 4 bases; bases with no gene match: 13. Germline-derived CDR1 and CDR2 are SGHDT and YYEEEE. The CDR3 DNA is TGTGCCAGCAGCATAATCTCTAGCGGGAGGGCCGGGAAGCAGTACTTC. Translation gives CASSIISSGRAGKQYF.

Only one count was recorded for this clone. V gene TRBV11-2 combines with J gene TRBJ2-1, with 10 bases lining up with TRBD2. Germline CDR1 SGHAT, CDR2 FQNNGV. The CDR3 runs to 15 residues. V shed 2 bases, J shed 4 bases, and the junction held 2 bases outside the gene matches. DNA of the CDR3: TGTGCCAGCAGCTTAACTAGCGGGGTATACAATGAGCAGTTCTTC. This codes for CASSLTSGVYNEQFF.

This chain links TRBV6-5 with TRBJ1-1; D unresolved. The V end was cut by 6 bases, the J end by 5 bases, with 16 bases between. Per the germline V gene, CDR1 is MNHEY and CDR2 is SVGAGI. The CDR3 has 14 amino acids. The CDR3 region has the DNA TGTGCCAGCAGACCTTACAGATTAACGACTGAAGCTTTCTTT. Residues: CASRPYRLTTEAFF.

The chain uses TRBV27 and TRBJ2-2, with TRBD1 identical over 8 bases. V lost 7 bases, J lost 4 bases, and 11 bases stayed unmatched. Germline V gene sequence: CDR1 MNHEY, CDR2 SMNVEV (reference sequence). CDR3 length: 16 residues. For the CDR3, the DNA is TGTGCCAGCAACGCCGCGACAGGGGCGTTCACCGGGGAGCTGTTTTTT. It is translated as CASNAATGAFTGELFF.

The chain joins TRBV7-2 to TRBJ2-5, with D tentatively TRBD1 (6 bases). Trimming cost V 1 base and J 5 bases, with 11 bases left between them. From germline, CDR1 is SGHTA and CDR2 FQGNSA. The CDR3 has 14 residues. The CDR3 loop reads CASSLDGRGETQYF. The CDR3 coding sequence is TGTGCCAGCAGCTTAGACGGCAGGGGTGAGACCCAGTACTTC.

The chain is built from TRBV19 and TRBJ1-3; D uncertain. From germline, CDR1 is LNHDA and CDR2 SQIVND (reference sequence). The CDR3 totals 13 residues. V was trimmed by 7 bases and J by 5 bases, leaving 12 bases between them. The CDR3 nucleotides read TGTGCCAGTAAGGGAGTTGGAAGAAACACCATATATTTT. It specifies CASKGVGRNTIYF.

This sequence joins TRBV4-1 and TRBJ1-2; D is possibly TRBD1 (6 bases). Germline V gene sequence: CDR1 MGHRA, CDR2 YSYEKL. CDR3 size: 15 residues. V lost 0 bases and J lost 4, with 12 bases in between. The CDR3 nucleotides read TGCGCCAGCAGCCAAGACCCTGGACAGTCCTATGGCTACACCTTC. Its protein is CASSQDPGQSYGYTF.

This CDR3 reads CAWSVGGVDTDTQYF. CDR3 bases: TGTGCCTGGAGTGTAGGAGGGGTCGACACAGATACGCAGTATTTT. The chain uses TRBV30 and TRBJ2-3; D possibly corresponds to TRBD2 (6 bases). Germline V lookup: CDR1 GTSNPN, CDR2 SVGIG (reference sequence). The CDR3 sequence is 15 residues long. The V and J ends lost 0 bases and 2 bases respectively, with 12 bases between them.

This chain joins TRBV6-5 and TRBJ2-6; unclear D gene. From germline, CDR1 is MNHEY and CDR2 SVGAGI. The CDR3 covers 15 residues. Trimming shortened V by 6 bases and J by 0 bases, and 9 bases separated the two germline ends. As DNA, the CDR3 is TGTGCCAGCAGCACAAACCCCTCTGGGGCCAACGTCCTGACTTTC. This codes for CASSTNPSGANVLTF.

V is TRBV3-1 (or the pseudogene TRBV3-2) and J is TRBJ1-1, with a possible D match to TRBD1 (6 bases). The CDR3 is made up of 11 amino acids. Deletions cut 7 bases from V and 11 bases from J, with 14 bases between. Germline loops: CDR1 LGHDT, CDR2 YNNKEL (reference sequence). CDR3 residues: CASIGAGDAFF. CDR3 DNA sequence: TGTGCCAGCATTGGGGCAGGGGACGCTTTCTTT.

The chain combines TRBV19 with TRBJ2-3; D may be TRBD1 (7 bases). Trimming removed 2 bases at V and 3 bases at J, with 12 bases between. Germline CDR1 LNHDA, CDR2 SQIVND (reference sequence). CDR3 length equals 15 residues. CDR3 bases: TGTGCCAGTAGTATACAGGGGGGAAGGACAGATACGCAGTATTTT. Its protein is CASSIQGGRTDTQYF.

This chain uses TRBV4-3 with TRBJ1-2, with unresolved D. Germline assignment: CDR1 LGHNA and CDR2 YSLEER. Trimming pared 4 bases from V and 8 bases from J, leaving 14 bases between. CDR3 length equals 13 residues. The CDR3 reads CASSPSPRRGYTF. CDR3 coding DNA: TGCGCCAGCAGCCCAAGCCCGAGGAGAGGCTACACCTTC.